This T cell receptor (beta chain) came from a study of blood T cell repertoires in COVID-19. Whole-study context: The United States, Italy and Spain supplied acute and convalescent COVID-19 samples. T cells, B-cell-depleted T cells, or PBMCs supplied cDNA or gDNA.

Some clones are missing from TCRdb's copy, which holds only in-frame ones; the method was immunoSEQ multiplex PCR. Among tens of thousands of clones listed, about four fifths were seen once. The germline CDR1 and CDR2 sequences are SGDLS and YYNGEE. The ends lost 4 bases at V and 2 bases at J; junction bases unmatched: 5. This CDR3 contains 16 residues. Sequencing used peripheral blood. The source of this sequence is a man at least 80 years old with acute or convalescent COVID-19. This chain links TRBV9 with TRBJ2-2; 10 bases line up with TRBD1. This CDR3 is CASSPQTGGNTGELFF. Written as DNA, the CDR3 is TGTGCCAGCAGCCCGCAGACAGGGGGCAACACCGGGGAGCTGTTTTTT.